This T cell receptor (beta chain) originates from a study of early T cells in non-severe SARS-CoV-2 infection. Regarding the study as a whole: VDJdb-based matching was biased toward anti-spike CD8 responses and missed private and CD4 specificities.

Tagging with unique molecular identifiers was applied to individual cDNA molecules. TCRdb ran MiXCR on the 5' RACE reads and lists one entry per CDR3 protein. The table shows around 66,000 distinct CDR3 sequences, with about 13% occurring only once. V was pared by 7 bases and J by 14 bases, with 12 bases between. This CDR3 has 11 residues. Germline values: CDR1 MNHEY, CDR2 SMNVEV (reference sequence). Ten or more counts support this clonotype. The antigen remains undetermined. The origin of this receptor is an adult who was a healthcare worker with PCR-confirmed SARS-CoV-2 infection or an uninfected control (not recorded which). The J gene is TRBJ1-6, the V gene TRBV27, with D maybe TRBD1 (6 bases). Sample: whole blood. This CDR3 is CASIGRGTLHF. DNA of the CDR3: TGTGCCAGCATCGGCAGGGGAACCCTCCACTTT.